The 25 T cell receptor beta chains listed next were all sequenced from one sample in a study of blood T cell repertoires in COVID-19 (dated by TCRdb to 2019 to 2021). Library prep was done by the immunoSEQ multiplex PCR assay. The clones in this table, taken by TCRdb from immuneACCESS, are in-frame only. Not every clone is retained; where verified, under half of the shortfall comes from an unresolved V gene, and the cause of the rest is unknown. Across this sample there are about 180,000 clones, with around 85% seen only once. Clones ranked in the top ten supply about 9.7% of the sample. Sequencing was done on a sample of peripheral blood. All receptors derive from a man aged 45-60 years with active or convalescent COVID-19.

The chain couples TRBV7-3 to TRBJ1-1; TRBD1 matches at 10 bases. The CDR3 contains 14 residues. The germline V gene has CDR1 SGHTA and CDR2 FQGTGA. The junction had 5 bases not matched to a gene; V was cut back by 5 bases and J by 5 bases. The CDR3 DNA sequence: TGTGCCAGCAGCCCCGGGACAGGGGCGACTGAAGCTTTCTTT. Translating it yields CASSPGTGATEAFF.

This chain uses TRBV7-2 with TRBJ2-7; D perhaps matches TRBD2 (6 bases). The germline gives CDR1 SGHTA, CDR2 FQGNSA. CDR3 length: 14 amino acids. Trimming removed 5 bases at V and 3 bases at J, with 14 bases between. DNA of the CDR3: TGTGCCAGCAGCCTCCTACGACTAGACTACGAGCAGTACTTC. It specifies CASSLLRLDYEQYF.

The chain links TRBV7-2 to TRBJ2-7; no reliable D call. This CDR3 is 14 amino acids long. CDR1 is SGHTA and CDR2 is FQGNSA in the germline V gene. The V end lost 1 base, the J end lost 3 bases, and 10 bases lay between the germline ends. CDR3 in DNA: TGTGCCAGCAGCTTAGGTCACCCCGGCTACGAGCAGTACTTC. It encodes CASSLGHPGYEQYF.

This clone is judged medium-sized (0.01 to 0.1%). As DNA, the CDR3 is TGTGCCAGCAGCCAAGAACGAGGGTGGTGGGCCGACTACACCTTC. This sequence encodes CASSQERGWWADYTF. V usage is TRBV14 and J usage is TRBJ1-2; no definite D call. CDR3 length equals 15 residues. V lost 0 bases to trimming and J lost 10 bases, with 18 bases between them. Per germline, CDR1 SGHDN and CDR2 FVKESK.

V and J are TRBV7-9 and TRBJ2-5; a possible D gene is TRBD2 (6 bases). Germline assignment: CDR1 SEHNR and CDR2 FQNEAQ (reference sequence). The CDR3 is made up of 13 amino acids. V was trimmed by 5 bases and J by 3 bases, leaving 10 bases between them. Here the CDR3 reads CASSPLAEETQYF. The DNA of the CDR3 is TGTGCCAGCAGCCCTTTAGCGGAAGAGACCCAGTACTTC.

The rearrangement links TRBV6-1 to TRBJ1-5, with 9 bases lining up with TRBD1. The V gene's germline CDR1 is MNHNS and CDR2 SASEGT. With 2 bases clipped from V and 6 bases from J, the junction kept 5 bases outside the gene matches. The CDR3 extends over 15 amino acids. CDR3: CASSESGTGSQPQHF. The CDR3 DNA reads TGTGCCAGCAGTGAATCCGGGACAGGGAGTCAGCCCCAGCATTTT.

The rearrangement uses TRBV18 and TRBJ2-7, with D unresolved. V dropped 3 bases and J dropped 0 bases, with 18 bases sitting between them. This CDR3 region has 17 residues. Looked up from germline, CDR1 is KGHSH and CDR2 is LQKENI. The CDR3: CASSPQSRMISSYEQYF. For the CDR3, the DNA is TGTGCCAGCTCACCTCAAAGCAGGATGATAAGCTCCTACGAGCAGTACTTC.

The rearrangement joins TRBV27 to TRBJ1-2; D is unclear. Germline lookup yields CDR1 MNHEY and CDR2 SMNVEV (reference sequence). Trimming cost V 3 bases and J 13 bases, with 6 bases left between them. The CDR3 consists of 9 residues. Here the CDR3 DNA reads TGTGCCAGCAGTTTTCTCGTCACCTTC. This codes for CASSFLVTF.

The rearrangement links TRBV7-9 to TRBJ2-2, with TRBD1 matching 7 bases. CDR3 length equals 17 residues. Germline lookup yields CDR1 SEHNR and CDR2 FQNEAQ (reference sequence). Losses at the gene ends were 5 bases for V and 5 bases for J; bases not matched to a gene: 14. The CDR3 nucleotides are TGTGCCAGCAGCGCCCCGGGACAGTGGGGGAATACCGGGGAGCTGTTTTTT. Its protein product is CASSAPGQWGNTGELFF.

The V and J genes are TRBV19 and TRBJ2-2; D is unclear. The CDR3 runs to 14 residues. Trimming shortened V by 5 bases and J by 1 base, and 8 bases separated the two germline ends. Per the germline V gene, CDR1 is LNHDA and CDR2 is SQIVND (reference sequence). The DNA of the CDR3 is TGTGCCAGTAGTGCCGACATGAACACCGGGGAGCTGTTTTTT. Its translation is CASSADMNTGELFF. Filled out from reference TRBV19 and TRBJ2-2, the complete variable domain reads DGGITQSPKYLFRKEGQNVTLSCEQNLNHDAMYWYRQDPGQGLRLIYYSQIVNDFQKGDIAEGYSVSREKKESFPLTVTSAQKNPTAFYLCASSADMNTGELFFGEGSRLTVL.

On this clone itself: Within the sample, other DNA sequences also encode this same CDR3. The CDR3 here is CASSQDLPDTQYF. CDR3 DNA sequence: TGCGCCAGCAGCCAAGACCTCCCAGATACGCAGTATTTT. V and J are TRBV4-1 and TRBJ2-3; D remains ambiguous. This CDR3 is 13 amino acids long. Germline V gene lookup returns CDR1 MGHRA and CDR2 YSYEKL. V lost 0 bases and J 4 bases, leaving 5 bases between the germline ends.

The count of this clone is one. This rearrangement joins TRBV10-2 to TRBJ2-1, with 9 nucleotides matching TRBD2. The CDR3 runs 15 residues. In germline, CDR1 is WSHSY, CDR2 SAAADI. Trimming cost V 6 bases and J 4 bases; bases outside gene matches: 7. The CDR3 DNA is TGCGCCAGCAGAGGGGCGGGAGGGTCGTACAATGAGCAGTTCTTC. It encodes CASRGAGGSYNEQFF.

This sequence joins TRBV11-2 and TRBJ2-3; D is perhaps TRBD2 (5 bases). The CDR3 is 15 residues long. CDR1 and CDR2 (germline): SGHAT, FQNNGV. Trimming removed 5 bases at V and 8 bases at J, with 20 bases between. In DNA form, the CDR3 reads TGTGCCAGCAGCCGGACTGATAAAGGAGGAGTTACGCAGTATTTT. Translated: CASSRTDKGGVTQYF.

V and J are TRBV30 and TRBJ1-5, with 7 bases matching TRBD1. Trimming took 5 bases from V and 3 from J; bases not matched to a gene: 4. This CDR3 is built from 13 residues. Germline CDR1 reads GTSNPN; CDR2 reads SVGIG (reference sequence). The CDR3 reads CAWGGTDNQPQHF. CDR3 DNA: TGTGCCTGGGGCGGGACAGACAATCAGCCCCAGCATTTT.

The V call is TRBV11-3, the J call TRBJ2-7, with 7 bases aligning to TRBD1. The V gene's germline CDR1 is SGHNT and CDR2 YENEEA. Germline trimming cut 0 bases from V and 5 bases from J; bases unmatched to any gene: 4. CDR3 length: 14 residues. The CDR3 is CASSLEQGSHEQYF. Here the CDR3 DNA reads TGTGCCAGCAGCTTAGAACAGGGGTCCCACGAGCAGTACTTC.

Sample share makes this clone medium-sized (0.01 to 0.1%). The CDR3 region is CASSRGQGITEAFF. DNA of the CDR3: TGTGCCAGCAGCCGGGGACAGGGAATCACTGAAGCTTTCTTT. The genes are TRBV6-5 and TRBJ1-1; 9 bases align to TRBD1. This CDR3 contains 14 residues. Germline V gives CDR1 MNHEY, CDR2 SVGAGI. J was trimmed by 4 bases and V by 6 bases; bases with no gene match: 6.

The rearrangement links TRBV28 to TRBJ1-1; a weak D match, TRBD1 (6 bases). Germline V gene lookup returns CDR1 MDHEN and CDR2 SYDVKM. Trimming cost V 7 bases and J 1 base, with 13 bases left between them. The CDR3 is 14 residues long. The CDR3 DNA reads as TGTGCCAGCAAGGCCAGGGGACAGAACACTGAAGCTTTCTTT. It yields the protein CASKARGQNTEAFF.

The V call is TRBV2, the J call TRBJ2-2, with TRBD1 identical over 9 bases. CDR1 SNHLY and CDR2 FYNNEI come from the germline V gene. The length of the CDR3 is 15 residues. J gave up 7 bases and V 7 bases, and 10 bases lay outside the gene matches. For the CDR3, the DNA is TGTGCCAGCACCATAGTACAGGGGGCGGACGGGGAGCTGTTTTTT. Protein: CASTIVQGADGELFF. Full variable domain (outside the CDR3, taken from reference TRBV2 and TRBJ2-2): EPEVTQTPSHQVTQMGQEVILRCVPISNHLYFYWYRQILGQKVEFLVSFYNNEISEKSEIFDDQFSVERPDGSNFTLKIRSTKLEDSAMYFCASTIVQGADGELFFGEGSRLTVL.

J is TRBJ2-1 and V is TRBV3-1 (or the pseudogene TRBV3-2); TRBD1 is a possible D gene (5 bases). The CDR3 is made up of 14 amino acids. From germline, CDR1 is LGHDT and CDR2 YNNKEL (reference sequence). V lost 5 bases to trimming and J lost 5 bases, with 13 bases between them. The CDR3 DNA reads TGTGCCAGCAGCACCCCCACAGGAAACAATGAGCAGTTCTTC. This sequence encodes CASSTPTGNNEQFF.

CDR3 nucleotide sequence: TGTGCCAGCAGTTCGACAGGGCCCTACGAGCAGTACTTC. Its protein is CASSSTGPYEQYF. V gene TRBV6-2 or TRBV6-3 combines with J gene TRBJ2-7; 7 bases match TRBD1. Looked up from germline, CDR1 is MNHEY and CDR2 is SVGEGT. V dropped 4 bases and J dropped 2; count of bases not matched to a gene: 2. The CDR3 has 13 amino acids.

The chain uses TRBV3-1 (or the pseudogene TRBV3-2) and TRBJ2-3, with D unclear. Germline CDR1 is LGHDT and CDR2 is YNNKEL (reference sequence). The V and J ends lost 0 bases and 2 bases respectively, with 9 bases between them. This CDR3 contains 15 residues. The CDR3 loop is CASSQELRLTDTQYF. CDR3 coding DNA: TGTGCCAGCAGCCAAGAATTGCGGCTCACAGATACGCAGTATTTT.

The chain employs TRBV24-1 and TRBJ2-3; the match to TRBD2 covers 8 bases. The CDR3 is 16 residues long. Unmatched junction bases numbered 9, after V lost 3 bases and J lost 5 bases. CDR1 and CDR2 (germline): KGHDR, SFDVKD. CDR3 DNA: TGTGCCACCAGTGATCGCCGGACGGGAGGGGTAGATACGCAGTATTTT. Protein: CATSDRRTGGVDTQYF.

V is TRBV4-2 and J is TRBJ1-2; D perhaps matches TRBD1 (6 bases). Germline V CDR1 and CDR2: LGHNA, YNFKEQ. This CDR3 comprises 15 residues. V dropped 2 bases and J dropped 8 bases, with 18 bases sitting between them. CDR3 in DNA: TGTGCCAGCAGCCAACTTACAGGGTCCAGGTGGGGCTACACCTTC. This codes for CASSQLTGSRWGYTF.

The rearrangement links TRBV14 to TRBJ2-5; 13 nucleotides match TRBD2. The CDR3 has 16 residues. J lost 4 bases, V lost 4 bases, and 6 bases had no gene match. The germline gives CDR1 SGHDN, CDR2 FVKESK. The CDR3 DNA sequence: TGTGCCAGCAGCCCTAGACTAGCGGGAGGCGGAGAGACCCAGTACTTC. Its translation is CASSPRLAGGGETQYF.

DNA of the CDR3: TGCGCCAGCAGCCAGACAGGGGGCGAGGATGAAAAACTGTTTTTT. Protein: CASSQTGGEDEKLFF. The V gene is TRBV4-3, the J gene TRBJ1-4, with 10 bases lining up with TRBD1. With V trimmed by 3 bases and J by 6 bases, 4 bases remained unmatched. The CDR3 extends over 15 amino acids. CDR1 and CDR2 (germline): LGHNA, YSLEER.